Below are 24 T cell receptor beta chains sequenced from a single sample in a study of human T cells and chemical hapten exposure. TCRdb passed the RACE reads through MiXCR, listing each CDR3 protein once. The sample holds 100,000 to 150,000 distinct CDR3 sequences; approximately 14% are singletons and the top ten take around 0.84%. This sample's time point: patch test 1, 2 weeks after DPC sensitization. Treatment of the sample: therapeutic diphenylcyclopropenone sensitization with weekly scalp DPC. The sequencing here drew on whole blood, taken in connection with sensitization to the hapten diphenylcyclopropenone (DPC). The receptors here all came from a man aged 18 to 29 with alopecia areata. Some clones in this sample may be carry-over from other donors' samples.

This clonotype turned up a few times. CDR3 DNA: TGTGCCAGCAGCTTAAGGCAAGAGACTCCAGCGGGGACCCAGTACTTC. As protein: CASSLRQETPAGTQYF. This chain links TRBV7-2 with TRBJ2-5; D is perhaps TRBD2 (6 bases). Germline-derived CDR1 and CDR2 are SGHTA and FQGNSA. This CDR3 comprises 16 residues. The V end was cut by 2 bases, the J end by 7 bases, with 20 bases between.

V usage is TRBV29-1 and J usage is TRBJ1-1; D is perhaps TRBD1 (5 bases). The CDR3 loop spans 13 amino acids. Germline V lookup: CDR1 SQVTM, CDR2 ANQGSEA. Trimming took 3 bases from V and 1 from J, leaving 9 bases between them. This CDR3 is CSVDGQGNTEAFF. The DNA for the CDR3 is TGCAGCGTTGACGGTCAGGGGAACACTGAAGCTTTCTTT.

This clonotype has only a few counts. This chain connects TRBV27 to TRBJ2-1, with 9 bases aligning to TRBD2. There are 16 residues in the CDR3. The germline V gene has CDR1 MNHEY and CDR2 SMNVEV (reference sequence). Trimming took 6 bases from V and 6 from J; bases not matched to a gene: 12. Here the CDR3 DNA reads TGTGCCAGCAGCCTCCGGGGCGGGGGGGCCGCCAATGAGCAGTTCTTC. Translated, it gives CASSLRGGGAANEQFF.

This clonotype came up a few times. The V call is TRBV5-1, the J call TRBJ2-5, with 10 positions matching TRBD1. The CDR3 is 12 amino acids. The V gene end was trimmed by 4 bases and the J gene end by 7 bases; junction bases not matched to a gene: 1. Germline CDR1 and CDR2: SGHRS and YFSETQ. DNA of the CDR3: TGCGCCAGCAGCCGGGACAGGGGGACCCAGTACTTC. This sequence encodes CASSRDRGTQYF.

This clonotype was found a few times. The chain recombines TRBV27 with TRBJ2-4; a weak D match, TRBD2 (6 bases). Trimming pared 6 bases from V and 0 bases from J, leaving 12 bases between. Germline V gives CDR1 MNHEY, CDR2 SMNVEV (reference sequence). This CDR3 spans 15 amino acids. The CDR3, as DNA: TGTGCCAGCAGCATAGCGGACCTAGCCAAAAACATTCAGTACTTC. Protein product: CASSIADLAKNIQYF.

The sample holds a few counts of this clonotype. The chain carries TRBV18 and TRBJ2-7; 11 bases align to TRBD1. The CDR3 has 14 amino acids. V shed 3 bases and J 5 bases; nucleotides not matched to a gene: 3. The germline CDR1 and CDR2 sequences are KGHSH and LQKENI. The CDR3 sequence is CASSPTGQGDEQYV. The CDR3 DNA follows: TGTGCCAGCTCACCCACGGGACAGGGGGACGAGCAGTACGTC.

The V call is TRBV5-6, the J call TRBJ1-6; D not certain. Germline V gene sequence: CDR1 SGHDT, CDR2 YYEEEE. The CDR3 is 15 amino acids. The germline V and J ends were trimmed by 0 bases and 7 bases, with 11 bases remaining between them. CDR3 in DNA: TGTGCCAGCAGCTTGGATATGGTGAGGAATTCACCCCTCCACTTT. Amino acids: CASSLDMVRNSPLHF.

This sequence joins TRBV20-1 and TRBJ2-1; 12 bases fit TRBD2. The CDR3 extends over 14 amino acids. After removal of 5 bases from V and 7 bases from J, the junction contained 6 bases not matched to a gene. Germline V gene lookup returns CDR1 DFQATT and CDR2 SNEGSKA (reference sequence). CDR3 in DNA: TGCAGTGCTCTCGAGGGACTAGCGGGTAATGAGCAGTTCTTC. Amino acid sequence: CSALEGLAGNEQFF.

This clonotype was seen ten or more times. The J gene is TRBJ2-3, the V gene TRBV6-5; D may be TRBD2 (6 bases). Trimming left V 6 bases short and J 5 bases short, with 18 bases between. Germline lookup yields CDR1 MNHEY and CDR2 SVGAGI. This CDR3 comprises 15 residues. CDR3 sequence: CASRTGLVWEDTQYF. The CDR3 DNA reads TGTGCCAGCAGAACGGGACTTGTCTGGGAAGATACGCAGTATTTT.

J is TRBJ2-7 and V is TRBV13; D is possibly TRBD1 (6 bases). V was pared by 4 bases and J by 2 bases, with 21 bases between. This CDR3 has 17 amino acids. CDR1 is PRHDT and CDR2 is FYEKMQ in the germline V gene (reference sequence). CDR3 in amino acids: CASSSRGGTPSTYEQYF. In nucleotides, the CDR3 is TGTGCCAGCAGCTCCCGAGGGGGTACTCCTTCAACCTACGAGCAGTACTTC.

This chain links TRBV5-1 with TRBJ2-5; no reliable D call. The V and J ends lost 3 bases and 5 bases respectively, with 14 bases between them. The germline V gene encodes CDR1 SGHRS and CDR2 YFSETQ. The CDR3 contains 14 residues. The CDR3 DNA is TGCGCCAGCAGCTCTGGCTGGACGGATGAGACCCAGTACTTC. Protein sequence: CASSSGWTDETQYF.

This clonotype was counted a few times. CDR3: CASTTDFTDTQYF. CDR3 in DNA: TGCGCCAGCACAACAGACTTCACAGATACGCAGTATTTT. The chain combines TRBV5-1 with TRBJ2-3; D gene unclear. V lost 6 bases and J lost 2, with 10 bases in between. The CDR3 is 13 residues long. From germline, CDR1 is SGHRS and CDR2 YFSETQ.

The J gene is TRBJ1-1, the V gene TRBV5-1; D is unclear. The length of the CDR3 is 14 residues. Germline CDR1 reads SGHRS; CDR2 reads YFSETQ. The ends were cut back, 1 base at V and 1 base at J, with 8 bases in the middle. CDR3 loop: CASSLRGPNTEAFF. For the CDR3, the DNA is TGCGCCAGCAGCTTGAGAGGTCCGAACACTGAAGCTTTCTTT.

This clonotype was picked up a small number of times. The rearrangement uses TRBV7-2 and TRBJ1-2, with D possibly being TRBD1 (5 bases). Germline V CDR1 and CDR2: SGHTA, FQGNSA. The CDR3 covers 14 residues. V lost 4 bases and J 3 bases, leaving 12 bases between the germline ends. The chain's CDR3 is CASSSVLTDYGYTF. The CDR3 nucleotides read TGTGCCAGCAGCTCCGTCCTGACAGACTATGGCTACACCTTC.

CDR3 protein: CASSLRYDGGSPLHF. DNA of the CDR3: TGTGCCAGCAGCTTAAGATACGACGGCGGCTCACCCCTCCACTTT. The gene calls are TRBV7-3 and TRBJ1-6; D call uncertain. Per the germline V gene, CDR1 is SGHTA and CDR2 is FQGTGA. This CDR3 region has 15 residues. V lost 1 base, J lost 10 bases, and 14 bases lay in between.

This clonotype was seen a single time. The rearrangement uses TRBV5-6 and TRBJ2-7, with D hard to call. CDR3 length equals 12 residues. Trimming shortened V by 2 bases and J by 5 bases, and 8 bases separated the two germline ends. Germline CDR1 is SGHDT and CDR2 is YYEEEE. In DNA form, the CDR3 reads TGTGCCAGCAGCTTACGACCCAACGAGCAGTACTTC. It encodes CASSLRPNEQYF.

The table lists this clonotype with a few counts. This CDR3 is CASRGSGLTDTQYF. CDR3 bases: TGTGCCAGCAGAGGTAGCGGACTCACAGATACGCAGTATTTT. V usage is TRBV12-3 or TRBV12-4 and J usage is TRBJ2-3, with D possibly being TRBD2 (6 bases). The CDR3 totals 14 residues. Trimming took off 6 bases at V and 2 bases at J, with 12 bases between the two ends.

This chain uses TRBV29-1 with TRBJ2-5, with D hard to call. Per the germline V gene, CDR1 is SQVTM and CDR2 is ANQGSEA. Trimming stripped 7 bases from V and 4 bases from J, with 10 bases between. The CDR3 runs 11 residues. This chain's CDR3 is CSAMLGETQYF. In nucleotides, the CDR3 is TGCAGCGCTATGCTAGGAGAGACCCAGTACTTC.

V gene TRBV9 combines with J gene TRBJ2-3; TRBD2 matches at 11 bases. Germline loops: CDR1 SGDLS, CDR2 YYNGEE. The CDR3 loop spans 20 amino acids. V lost 4 bases, J lost 1 base, and 17 bases stayed unmatched. CDR3 coding DNA: TGTGCCAGCAGCCCTGTAGTGGGCCCCGGGACTAGCGGCCGCACAGATACGCAGTATTTT. This codes for CASSPVVGPGTSGRTDTQYF.

The chain links TRBV2 to TRBJ1-4; D might be TRBD1 (6 bases). The CDR3 contains 15 residues. V was clipped by 8 bases and J by 7 bases, with 20 bases between them. Germline loops: CDR1 SNHLY, CDR2 FYNNEI. CDR3 nucleotides: TGTGCCAGCCGGAAGTCAGGGGAAAGAAGTGAAAAACTGTTTTTT. Protein product: CASRKSGERSEKLFF. The complete variable domain, with remaining parts taken from reference TRBV2 and TRBJ1-4, reads EPEVTQTPSHQVTQMGQEVILRCVPISNHLYFYWYRQILGQKVEFLVSFYNNEISEKSEIFDDQFSVERPDGSNFTLKIRSTKLEDSAMYFCASRKSGERSEKLFFGSGTQLSVL.

This clonotype was observed at least ten times. V and J are TRBV20-1 and TRBJ1-1, with D perhaps TRBD1 (6 bases). CDR1 and CDR2 from the germline V gene are DFQATT and SNEGSKA (reference sequence). The CDR3 has 12 residues. CDR3 amino acids: CVCTGIFTEAFF. CDR3 nucleotide sequence: TGCGTATGCACAGGGATCTTCACTGAAGCTTTCTTT.

In its sample, this clonotype was seen a few times. V usage is TRBV4-2 and J usage is TRBJ2-5, with TRBD2 matching 8 bases. Germline-derived CDR1 and CDR2 are LGHNA and YNFKEQ. This CDR3 is 15 amino acids long. After removal of 0 bases from V and 5 bases from J, the junction contained 5 bases not matched to a gene. The CDR3 DNA sequence: TGTGCCAGCAGCCAAGAAAAGCGGGGGACCGAGACCCAGTACTTC. It encodes CASSQEKRGTETQYF.

This clonotype was detected only a few times. The chain links TRBV10-2 to TRBJ2-2, with D possibly TRBD1 on 5 matching bases. The CDR3 spans 15 residues. Germline loops: CDR1 WSHSY, CDR2 SAAADI. Trimming took 3 bases from V and 0 from J, leaving 8 bases between them. The chain's CDR3 is CASSEGETNTGELFF. CDR3 DNA sequence: TGCGCCAGCAGTGAAGGGGAAACGAACACCGGGGAGCTGTTTTTT.

This clonotype appeared a few times. The chain carries TRBV9 and TRBJ1-1; tentatively, D is TRBD1 (6 bases). The CDR3 sequence is 14 residues long. Looked up from germline, CDR1 is SGDLS and CDR2 is YYNGEE. Trimming stripped 0 bases from V and 11 bases from J, with 17 bases between. As DNA, the CDR3 is TGTGCCAGCAGCGTAGCTGGACGGGGGGCCTCGGCTTTCTTT. Amino acid sequence: CASSVAGRGASAFF.